This entry concerns a single T cell receptor beta chain. Other DNA sequences in this sample translate to the same CDR3. Sequenced by immunoSEQ multiplex PCR; TCRdb stores in-frame clones only, minus some. The sample carries over a million clones, around three quarters recorded once. Germline CDR1 is MDHEN and CDR2 is SYDVKM. V was pared by 3 bases and J by 4 bases, with 9 bases between. CDR3 length: 13 residues. This record belongs to a study of shared clonotypes between healthy human individuals. The sequenced sample was memory CD4+ T cells from PBMCs. Specified subset: CD45RA-negative fraction. This sequence was found in a man younger than 35 in good health. Some clones in this sample may be carry-over from other donors' samples. The chain recombines TRBV28 with TRBJ1-2, with D tentatively TRBD1 (5 bases). CDR3 region: CASSFGAGYGYTF. CDR3 nucleotides: TGTGCCAGCAGTTTCGGGGCAGGCTATGGCTACACCTTC.